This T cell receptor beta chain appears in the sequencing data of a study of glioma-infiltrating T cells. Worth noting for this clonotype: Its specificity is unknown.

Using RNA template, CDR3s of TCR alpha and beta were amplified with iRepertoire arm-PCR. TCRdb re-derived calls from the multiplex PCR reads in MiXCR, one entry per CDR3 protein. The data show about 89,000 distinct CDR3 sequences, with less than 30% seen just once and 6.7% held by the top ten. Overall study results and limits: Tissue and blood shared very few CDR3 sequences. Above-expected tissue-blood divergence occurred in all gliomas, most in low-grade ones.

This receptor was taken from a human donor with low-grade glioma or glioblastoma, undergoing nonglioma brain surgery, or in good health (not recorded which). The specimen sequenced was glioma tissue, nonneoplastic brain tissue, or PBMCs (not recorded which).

CDR3 sequence reads: CASSLASGRSYNEQFF. The CDR3 region has the DNA TGTGCCAGCTCACTAGCTAGCGGTCGGTCCTACAATGAGCAGTTCTTC. The chain combines TRBV18 with TRBJ2-1, with 7 bases that match TRBD2. The CDR3 is 16 amino acids. Trimming cost V 4 bases and J 1 base; bases outside gene matches: 7. Germline CDR1 reads KGHSH; CDR2 reads LQKENI.